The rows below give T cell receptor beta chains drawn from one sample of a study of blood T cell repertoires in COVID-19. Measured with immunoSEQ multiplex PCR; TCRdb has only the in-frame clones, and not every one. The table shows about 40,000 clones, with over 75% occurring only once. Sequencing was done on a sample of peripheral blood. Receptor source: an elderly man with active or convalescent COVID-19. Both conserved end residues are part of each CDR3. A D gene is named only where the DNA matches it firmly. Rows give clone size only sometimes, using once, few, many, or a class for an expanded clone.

CDR3nt: TGTGCCACCAGCAGAGAGCGGGAGCACGAGCAGTACTTC
CDR3aa: CATSREREHEQYF
abundance: NA
j_gene: TRBJ2-7
d_gene: TRBD2
v_gene: TRBV15

CDR3nt: TGTGCCAGCAGTGAATTCGGGAGGACGGACACTGAAGCTTTCTTT
CDR3aa: CASSEFGRTDTEAFF
abundance: NA
j_gene: TRBJ1-1
d_gene: NA
v_gene: TRBV25-1

CDR3nt: TGTGCCAGCAGGAACAACGACAGGCTATGGGAGCAGTACTTC
CDR3aa: CASRNNDRLWEQYF
abundance: few
j_gene: TRBJ2-7
d_gene: NA
v_gene: TRBV21-1

CDR3nt: TGCGCCAGCAGTGACGTAGTACTGAGTTTGTTGGATACGCAGTATTTT
CDR3aa: CASSDVVLSLLDTQYF
abundance: NA
j_gene: TRBJ2-3
d_gene: NA
v_gene: TRBV10-1

CDR3nt: TGTGCCAGCAGTAACCGGGACTCCGCCCTAGAGACCCAGTACTTC
CDR3aa: CASSNRDSALETQYF
abundance: once
j_gene: TRBJ2-5
d_gene: NA
v_gene: TRBV6-5

CDR3nt: TGCGCCAGCAGTCCGGGAGCCCCAACTAATGAAAAACTGTTTTTT
CDR3aa: CASSPGAPTNEKLFF
abundance: NA
j_gene: TRBJ1-4
d_gene: NA
v_gene: TRBV10-1

CDR3nt: TGCAGTGCTAGTAAGGCAGGGCAGGATAATTCACCCCTCCACTTT
CDR3aa: CSASKAGQDNSPLHF
abundance: NA
j_gene: TRBJ1-6
d_gene: NA
v_gene: TRBV20-1

CDR3nt: TGTGCCAGCAGCTTTGGGGTGCAGGACAGGGGCAGGGGCTACACCTTC
CDR3aa: CASSFGVQDRGRGYTF
abundance: NA
j_gene: TRBJ1-2
d_gene: TRBD1
v_gene: TRBV11-3

CDR3nt: TGTGCCAGCAGCCAAGCGGCAGGGTCTGACACTGAAGCTTTCTTT
CDR3aa: CASSQAAGSDTEAFF
abundance: once
j_gene: TRBJ1-1
d_gene: NA
v_gene: TRBV14

CDR3nt: TGTGCCAGCAGCTTAGGAAGCAGGGTTCAAGCTTTCTTT
CDR3aa: CASSLGSRVQAFF
abundance: few
j_gene: TRBJ1-1
d_gene: NA
v_gene: TRBV7-2

CDR3nt: TGCGCCAGCAGCTTGGGGACAGCCCTTGGAGAACCGTTCTTC
CDR3aa: CASSLGTALGEPFF
abundance: once
j_gene: TRBJ2-1
d_gene: NA
v_gene: TRBV5-1

CDR3nt: TGTGCCAGCAGCAACGTGGCGTTGAGTCATGGGGGGGGTCCGCAGTATTTT
CDR3aa: CASSNVALSHGGGPQYF
abundance: few
j_gene: TRBJ2-3
d_gene: TRBD2
v_gene: TRBV9

CDR3nt: TGTGCCTTCAACAGGGGGGGGTACGAGCAGTACTTC
CDR3aa: CAFNRGGYEQYF
abundance: NA
j_gene: TRBJ2-7
d_gene: NA
v_gene: TRBV30

CDR3nt: TGTGCCAGCAGCGCAAGACAGGACAATCAGCCCCAGCATTTT
CDR3aa: CASSARQDNQPQHF
abundance: NA
j_gene: TRBJ1-5
d_gene: NA
v_gene: TRBV28

CDR3nt: TGTGCCAGCAGCCAAGAACTAGCGTACAGCACAGATACGCAGTATTTT
CDR3aa: CASSQELAYSTDTQYF
abundance: once
j_gene: TRBJ2-3
d_gene: TRBD2
v_gene: TRBV14

CDR3nt: TGTGCCACGACACGGGAATCGGATGGCTACACCTTC
CDR3aa: CATTRESDGYTF
abundance: NA
j_gene: TRBJ1-2
d_gene: NA
v_gene: TRBV15

CDR3nt: TGTGCCAGCCGCCAGGGGACAGTGATATATTCCGGGGAGCTGTTTTTT
CDR3aa: CASRQGTVIYSGELFF
abundance: NA
j_gene: TRBJ2-2
d_gene: TRBD1
v_gene: TRBV28

CDR3nt: TGTGCCAGCAGCCCTCTAGCGGGAGGGCTGAATGAGCAGTTCTTC
CDR3aa: CASSPLAGGLNEQFF
abundance: NA
j_gene: TRBJ2-1
d_gene: TRBD2
v_gene: TRBV11-2

CDR3nt: TGTGCCAGCAGCAACCTAGCGGGGGGCCACAATGAGCAGTTCTTC
CDR3aa: CASSNLAGGHNEQFF
abundance: NA
j_gene: TRBJ2-1
d_gene: TRBD2
v_gene: TRBV7-2

CDR3nt: TGTGCCAGCAGCCAGGGGACCGCCCCTCGTGGTAGCAATCAGCCCCAGCATTTT
CDR3aa: CASSQGTAPRGSNQPQHF
abundance: NA
j_gene: TRBJ1-5
d_gene: NA
v_gene: TRBV5-6

CDR3nt: TGTGCCAGCAGTCTTAGCGGGGTCTACAATGAGCAGTTCTTC
CDR3aa: CASSLSGVYNEQFF
abundance: NA
j_gene: TRBJ2-1
d_gene: TRBD2
v_gene: TRBV6-5

CDR3nt: TGTGCCAGCAGCTTAACTATGAGTGTGGCTAACTATGGCTACACCTTC
CDR3aa: CASSLTMSVANYGYTF
abundance: NA
j_gene: TRBJ1-2
d_gene: NA
v_gene: TRBV28

CDR3nt: TGCAGCGTTGCATTAAGGCAGGGGGCAGTTGAAGCTTTCTTT
CDR3aa: CSVALRQGAVEAFF
abundance: NA
j_gene: TRBJ1-1
d_gene: TRBD1
v_gene: TRBV29-1

CDR3nt: TGTGCCAGCACCCCATCAGGGGGCTTAACTAATGAAAAACTGTTTTTT
CDR3aa: CASTPSGGLTNEKLFF
abundance: few
j_gene: TRBJ1-4
d_gene: NA
v_gene: TRBV21-1

CDR3nt: TGTGCCAGCAGACTACAGCCGGGACAGGGAACCTACGAGCAGTACTTC
CDR3aa: CASRLQPGQGTYEQYF
abundance: NA
j_gene: TRBJ2-7
d_gene: TRBD1
v_gene: TRBV28

CDR3nt: TGCGCCAGCAGCTTGGAACCGGGAGAACACAATGAGCAGTTCTTC
CDR3aa: CASSLEPGEHNEQFF
abundance: NA
j_gene: TRBJ2-1
d_gene: NA
v_gene: TRBV5-1

CDR3nt: TGCGCCAGCAGCCAGGGACAGTCCTACGAGCAGTACTTC
CDR3aa: CASSQGQSYEQYF
abundance: once
j_gene: TRBJ2-7
d_gene: TRBD1
v_gene: TRBV5-1

CDR3nt: TGTGCCAGCAGCAAAGCCCGGGAGTTGGAGGGGGATACGCAGTATTTT
CDR3aa: CASSKARELEGDTQYF
abundance: NA
j_gene: TRBJ2-3
d_gene: NA
v_gene: TRBV21-1

CDR3nt: TGTGCCAGCAGCAACGACGGGTCTGGGCAGTTCTTC
CDR3aa: CASSNDGSGQFF
abundance: NA
j_gene: TRBJ2-1
d_gene: NA
v_gene: TRBV7-3

CDR3nt: TGTGCCAGCAGTTCACTAGCTAGGGGTGATGCAGATACGCAGTATTTT
CDR3aa: CASSSLARGDADTQYF
abundance: few
j_gene: TRBJ2-3
d_gene: NA
v_gene: TRBV27

CDR3nt: TGTGCCAGCAGTTTGCCGCAGGTTAGCTCCTACGAGCAGTACTTC
CDR3aa: CASSLPQVSSYEQYF
abundance: NA
j_gene: TRBJ2-7
d_gene: NA
v_gene: TRBV28

CDR3nt: TGTGCCAGCAGCCAAGAAGCTGGGGCCTCCTACGAGCAGTACTTC
CDR3aa: CASSQEAGASYEQYF
abundance: NA
j_gene: TRBJ2-7
d_gene: NA
v_gene: TRBV4-2

CDR3nt: TGTGCAAGTCGCTTAAGAATCGGGTCCCGGGATTCACCCCTCCACTTT
CDR3aa: CASRLRIGSRDSPLHF
abundance: once
j_gene: TRBJ1-6
d_gene: NA
v_gene: TRBV12-2

CDR3nt: TGCAGCGTTGAAGGCCGGGGACATAAGAACACCGGGGAGCTGTTTTTT
CDR3aa: CSVEGRGHKNTGELFF
abundance: NA
j_gene: TRBJ2-2
d_gene: NA
v_gene: TRBV29-1

CDR3nt: TGCGCCAGCAGACTGGGACTAGCGGGACTCAACGAGCAGTACTTC
CDR3aa: CASRLGLAGLNEQYF
abundance: NA
j_gene: TRBJ2-7
d_gene: TRBD2
v_gene: TRBV10-1

CDR3nt: TGTGCCAGCAGCTTTAGATGGGGGGTCGGGGAGCTGTTTTTT
CDR3aa: CASSFRWGVGELFF
abundance: NA
j_gene: TRBJ2-2
d_gene: NA
v_gene: TRBV7-8

CDR3nt: TGTGCCAGCTCACCACAAGGAGGGGACGGGGCCAACGTCCTGACTTTC
CDR3aa: CASSPQGGDGANVLTF
abundance: NA
j_gene: TRBJ2-6
d_gene: NA
v_gene: TRBV18

CDR3nt: TGCAGCGTTGCCCCCCAAGTGGGCGCCTACGAGCAGTACTTC
CDR3aa: CSVAPQVGAYEQYF
abundance: medium-sized
j_gene: TRBJ2-7
d_gene: NA
v_gene: TRBV29-1

CDR3nt: TGTGCCAGCGAACCAGGGGGCTCCTACGAGCAGTACTTC
CDR3aa: CASEPGGSYEQYF
abundance: NA
j_gene: TRBJ2-7
d_gene: TRBD1
v_gene: TRBV7-2

CDR3nt: TGTGCCAGCAGAGGACAGCCCCAAGAGACCCAGTACTTC
CDR3aa: CASRGQPQETQYF
abundance: NA
j_gene: TRBJ2-5
d_gene: NA
v_gene: TRBV7-2

CDR3nt: TGTGCCATCAGTGAGTCTGGGACACTTTTTAACACCGGGGAGCTGTTTTTT
CDR3aa: CAISESGTLFNTGELFF
abundance: few
j_gene: TRBJ2-2
d_gene: NA
v_gene: TRBV10-3

CDR3nt: TGTGCTGGCGGGGGCACTAACTATGGCTACACCTTC
CDR3aa: CAGGGTNYGYTF
abundance: once
j_gene: TRBJ1-2
d_gene: NA
v_gene: TRBV28

CDR3nt: TGTGCCAGCAGCTTAGATTCCTTAGGAGGGACAGGGGGCGCCGTTAATGGAGAAAAACTGTTTTTT
CDR3aa: CASSLDSLGGTGGAVNGEKLFF
abundance: NA
j_gene: TRBJ1-4
d_gene: TRBD1
v_gene: TRBV11-3

CDR3nt: TGCGCCAGCAGCGGAAGGGACAGGGGTACAGATACGCAGTATTTT
CDR3aa: CASSGRDRGTDTQYF
abundance: NA
j_gene: TRBJ2-3
d_gene: TRBD1
v_gene: TRBV5-1

CDR3nt: TGCGCCAGCCAGGCCGGGACAGGGAAGAAGTTACCCTCCTACGAGCAGTACTTC
CDR3aa: CASQAGTGKKLPSYEQYF
abundance: NA
j_gene: TRBJ2-7
d_gene: TRBD1
v_gene: TRBV5-1

CDR3nt: TGTGCCAGCAGTTCCGGGAAGATAGAAAAACTGTTTTTT
CDR3aa: CASSSGKIEKLFF
abundance: NA
j_gene: TRBJ1-4
d_gene: NA
v_gene: TRBV6-6

CDR3nt: TGTGCCAGCAGTTACTCGCGGCAGGGAGGTACTGAAGCTTTCTTT
CDR3aa: CASSYSRQGGTEAFF
abundance: many
j_gene: TRBJ1-1
d_gene: NA
v_gene: TRBV6-5

CDR3nt: TGTGCCAGCAGCTTCTCAGGGGGAGATACGCAGTATTTT
CDR3aa: CASSFSGGDTQYF
abundance: NA
j_gene: TRBJ2-3
d_gene: TRBD1
v_gene: TRBV5-4

CDR3nt: TGTGCCACCAGCAGGGGCAGGACAGGCGCCTACGAGCAGTACTTC
CDR3aa: CATSRGRTGAYEQYF
abundance: NA
j_gene: TRBJ2-7
d_gene: TRBD1
v_gene: TRBV15

CDR3nt: TGTGCCAGCAGCTTAGCCGGACTAGCTTCCAATGAGCAGTTCTTC
CDR3aa: CASSLAGLASNEQFF
abundance: NA
j_gene: TRBJ2-1
d_gene: TRBD2
v_gene: TRBV7-2

CDR3nt: TGTGCCAGCAGTTTAGATGGGACAGGGTACTCCTACGAGCAGTACTTC
CDR3aa: CASSLDGTGYSYEQYF
abundance: once
j_gene: TRBJ2-7
d_gene: TRBD1
v_gene: TRBV28

CDR3nt: TGTGCCAGCAGTCTAACCGGGACAGCCTCCTACGAGCAGTACTTC
CDR3aa: CASSLTGTASYEQYF
abundance: NA
j_gene: TRBJ2-7
d_gene: TRBD1
v_gene: TRBV6-5